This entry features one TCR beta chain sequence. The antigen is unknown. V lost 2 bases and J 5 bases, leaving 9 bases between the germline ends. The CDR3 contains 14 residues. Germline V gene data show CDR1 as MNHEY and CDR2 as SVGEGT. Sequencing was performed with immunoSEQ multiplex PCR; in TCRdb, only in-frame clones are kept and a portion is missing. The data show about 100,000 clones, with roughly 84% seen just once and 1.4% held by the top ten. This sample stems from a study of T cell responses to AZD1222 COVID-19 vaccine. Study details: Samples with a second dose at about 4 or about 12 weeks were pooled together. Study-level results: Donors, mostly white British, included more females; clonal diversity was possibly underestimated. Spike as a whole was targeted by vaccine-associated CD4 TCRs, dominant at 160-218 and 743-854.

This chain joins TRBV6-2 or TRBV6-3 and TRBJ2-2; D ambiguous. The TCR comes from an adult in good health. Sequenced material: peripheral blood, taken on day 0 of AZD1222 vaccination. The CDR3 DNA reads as TGTGCCAGCAGTTACGGTTCGAGGACCGGGGAGCTGTTTTTT. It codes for CASSYGSRTGELFF.